Presented here are 6 T cell receptor beta chains from one specimen sequenced in a study of T-cell memory formation after mild COVID-19. TCRdb re-analysed the 5' RACE reads in MiXCR, keeping a single row per CDR3 protein. The sample records 120,000 to 150,000 distinct CDR3 sequences, 11% to 15% being singletons. The sequenced sample was PBMCs or a T cell subset sorted from them (not recorded which). These receptor sequences come from an adult woman who had mild COVID-19 (a few samples of this study predate the infection). Cell type and time point are not known.

A few counts support this clonotype. V is TRBV7-3 and J is TRBJ2-1; D remains unclear. CDR3 length: 15 residues. The V end lost 2 bases, the J end lost 0 bases, and 8 bases lay between the germline ends. Germline V gives CDR1 SGHTA, CDR2 FQGTGA. The CDR3, as DNA: TGTGCCAGCAGCTTAGGATTAAGCTCCTACAATGAGCAGTTCTTC. Translating gives CASSLGLSSYNEQFF.

In its sample, this clonotype was seen a few times. The chain joins TRBV7-2 to TRBJ1-2; D is ambiguous. Germline V lookup: CDR1 SGHTA, CDR2 FQGNSA. The CDR3 extends over 12 amino acids. Trimming removed 5 bases from V and 5 bases from J, with 9 bases in between. The CDR3 here is CASSKGDYGYTF. In DNA form, the CDR3 reads TGTGCCAGCAGCAAAGGAGATTATGGCTACACCTTC.

V usage is TRBV12-3 or TRBV12-4 and J usage is TRBJ2-3, with D possibly TRBD2 on 6 matching bases. The germline V and J ends were trimmed by 5 bases and 6 bases, with 18 bases remaining between them. CDR3 length equals 15 residues. This CDR3 is CASSLFGTPGDTQYF. In DNA form, the CDR3 reads TGTGCCAGCAGTCTCTTCGGGACTCCGGGGGATACGCAGTATTTT.

A few counts support this clonotype. The chain links TRBV4-1 to TRBJ2-7; D is unresolved. Trimming left V 5 bases short and J 0 bases short, with 8 bases between. The CDR3 loop spans 13 amino acids. Germline values: CDR1 MGHRA, CDR2 YSYEKL. In DNA, the CDR3 is TGCGCCAGCAGCGGGTCCTACTCCTACGAGCAGTACTTC. Its protein product is CASSGSYSYEQYF.

This clonotype showed up just a few times. This rearrangement joins TRBV12-3 or TRBV12-4 to TRBJ1-2; no clear D. The CDR3 sequence is 11 residues long. V was clipped by 5 bases and J by 7 bases, with 8 bases between them. Here the CDR3 reads CASSALGGYTF. CDR3 DNA: TGTGCCAGCAGTGCCCTGGGTGGCTACACCTTC.

This clonotype was seen only a few times. The chain carries TRBV4-3 and TRBJ2-2; TRBD1 matches at 8 bases. Germline CDR1 reads LGHNA; CDR2 reads YSLEER. This CDR3 comprises 16 residues. The V segment lost 0 bases and the J segment 5 bases; nucleotides outside the gene matches: 5. The CDR3 DNA reads TGCGCCAGCAGCCAAGATCTGACAGGGGAAACCGGGGAGCTGTTTTTT. This gives the protein CASSQDLTGETGELFF.